Following are 18 T cell receptor beta chains from one sample sequenced in a study of T cell responses to AZD1222 COVID-19 vaccine. Repertoires were generated with immunoSEQ multiplex PCR, while TCRdb's copy carries only in-frame clones and drops some. The data contain under 200,000 clones, about 92% of them singletons. The specimen comprised peripheral blood, sampled 28 days after the second dose of the MenACWY control vaccine. The receptors derive from an adult who received the MenACWY meningococcal vaccine as a control.

CDR3 in amino acids: CASSYSVGGLSEAFF. The CDR3 DNA sequence: TGTGCCAGCTCATATTCAGTAGGGGGGCTTTCGGAAGCTTTCTTT. V usage is TRBV18 and J usage is TRBJ1-1; possible D gene TRBD1, 6 bases. V was clipped by 5 bases and J by 8 bases, with 21 bases between them. CDR3 length: 15 amino acids. CDR1 is KGHSH, CDR2 LQKENI, per germline.

The rearrangement links TRBV30 to TRBJ2-4; 9 bases agree with TRBD1. The CDR3 has 15 residues. J gave up 0 bases and V 3 bases, and 3 bases lay outside the gene matches. Germline V gene lookup returns CDR1 GTSNPN and CDR2 SVGIG (reference sequence). Here the CDR3 reads CAWRGQGIAKNIQYF. DNA of the CDR3: TGTGCCTGGAGAGGACAGGGGATAGCCAAAAACATTCAGTACTTC.

This chain joins TRBV6-1 and TRBJ1-1; D remains ambiguous. Germline values: CDR1 MNHNS, CDR2 SASEGT. CDR3 length: 14 residues. V lost 2 bases and J 5 bases, leaving 12 bases between the germline ends. The CDR3 DNA is TGTGCCAGCAGTGAACGAGGGTACATGACTGAAGCTTTCTTT. Its translation is CASSERGYMTEAFF.

This clone was detected once. The chain employs TRBV5-1 and TRBJ2-7, with 8 bases that match TRBD1. V was clipped by 4 bases and J by 0 bases; unmatched bases: 3. The germline V gene encodes CDR1 SGHRS and CDR2 YFSETQ. This CDR3 region has 14 residues. This chain's CDR3 is CASSVDRVSYEQYF. Written as DNA, the CDR3 is TGCGCCAGCAGCGTGGACAGGGTCTCCTACGAGCAGTACTTC.

The chain couples TRBV19 to TRBJ1-3, with a weak D call TRBD1 (6 bases). The V end was cut by 4 bases, the J end by 0 bases, with 22 bases between. This CDR3 contains 19 residues. Germline V lookup: CDR1 LNHDA, CDR2 SQIVND (reference sequence). This CDR3 reads CASSTFDPGQRSSGNTIYF. CDR3 nucleotide sequence: TGTGCCAGTAGTACCTTCGATCCCGGACAGCGGAGCTCTGGAAACACCATATATTTT. Looking up the rest from reference TRBV19 and TRBJ1-3 gives the full variable domain: DGGITQSPKYLFRKEGQNVTLSCEQNLNHDAMYWYRQDPGQGLRLIYYSQIVNDFQKGDIAEGYSVSREKKESFPLTVTSAQKNPTAFYLCASSTFDPGQRSSGNTIYFGEGSWLTVV.

The chain has TRBV12-3 or TRBV12-4 and TRBJ2-3; D is undetermined. The CDR3 loop spans 12 amino acids. The V gene lost 3 bases and the J gene lost 5 bases, with 6 bases spanning the gap. CDR3 residues: CASSFSGDTQYF. The CDR3 nucleotides are TGTGCCAGCAGTTTTAGTGGAGATACGCAGTATTTT.

V gene TRBV3-1 (or the pseudogene TRBV3-2) combines with J gene TRBJ2-1, with 11 bases identical to TRBD2. Trimming at V came to 2 bases and at J to 9 bases, leaving 6 bases not matched to a gene. Looked up from germline, CDR1 is LGHDT and CDR2 is YNNKEL (reference sequence). The CDR3 spans 15 residues. The CDR3 sequence is CASSQNSGRATEQFF. DNA for the CDR3: TGTGCCAGCAGCCAAAATAGCGGGAGGGCTACTGAGCAGTTCTTC.

The chain uses TRBV6-5 and TRBJ2-7, with 8 bases fitting TRBD2. With 8 bases clipped from V and 2 bases from J, the junction kept 8 bases outside the gene matches. The length of the CDR3 is 14 residues. Germline values: CDR1 MNHEY, CDR2 SVGAGI. The CDR3 loop reads CASGAGGGPYEQYF. Written as DNA, the CDR3 is TGTGCCAGCGGAGCCGGGGGGGGCCCCTACGAGCAGTACTTC.

V usage is TRBV7-7 and J usage is TRBJ2-1, with D hard to call. The V gene lost 5 bases and the J gene lost 0 bases, with 11 bases spanning the gap. This CDR3 region has 15 residues. Germline V gives CDR1 SSHAT, CDR2 FNYEAQ (reference sequence). The CDR3 loop is CASSRSHLSYNEQFF. The DNA for the CDR3 is TGTGCCAGCAGCCGCAGCCACCTCTCCTACAATGAGCAGTTCTTC.

This rearrangement joins TRBV5-4 to TRBJ2-1; D is ambiguous. Germline CDR1 and CDR2: SGHNT and YYREEE (reference sequence). Trimming left V 4 bases short and J 4 bases short, with 12 bases between. The CDR3 loop spans 14 amino acids. CDR3 nucleotides: TGTGCCAGCAGCATGCCAGCCTCTTACAATGAGCAGTTCTTC. Protein product: CASSMPASYNEQFF.

This chain links TRBV10-3 with TRBJ2-2, with D unresolved. This CDR3 has 15 amino acids. Germline loops: CDR1 ENHRY, CDR2 SYGVKD. Trimming removed 8 bases from V and 3 bases from J, with 16 bases in between. The CDR3 spells CAIGVSGSYTGELFF. CDR3 coding DNA: TGTGCCATCGGGGTCAGTGGCAGCTACACCGGGGAGCTGTTTTTT.

The V call is TRBV28, the J call TRBJ2-7, with D possibly being TRBD2 (5 bases). The CDR3 length is 12 residues. CDR1 is MDHEN, CDR2 SYDVKM, per germline. The V and J ends lost 4 bases and 5 bases respectively, with 9 bases between them. CDR3: CASSSGLNEQYF. The CDR3 bases are TGTGCCAGCAGTTCGGGATTAAACGAGCAGTACTTC.

V gene TRBV19 combines with J gene TRBJ1-2; TRBD1 might be the D (6 bases). The length of the CDR3 is 16 residues. Germline CDR1 is LNHDA and CDR2 is SQIVND (reference sequence). V dropped 8 bases and J dropped 6 bases, with 25 bases sitting between them. In DNA form, the CDR3 reads TGTGCCAGTGCCCGTCTCGGGACAAACGAGGATAATGGCTACACCTTC. Protein: CASARLGTNEDNGYTF.

This chain links TRBV29-1 with TRBJ2-5; a possible D gene is TRBD1 (5 bases). This CDR3 spans 14 amino acids. Between the trimmed V and J ends, which lost 6 bases and 0 bases, there was a span of 14 bases. CDR1 is SQVTM and CDR2 is ANQGSEA in the germline V gene. CDR3 loop: CSVQEPGYQETQYF. The CDR3 nucleotides are TGCAGCGTACAGGAACCCGGGTACCAAGAGACCCAGTACTTC.

The chain uses TRBV19 and TRBJ1-5, with a possible D match to TRBD1 (5 bases). The CDR3 has 16 amino acids. In germline, CDR1 is LNHDA, CDR2 SQIVND (reference sequence). V lost 3 bases, J lost 4 bases, and 16 bases lay in between. The CDR3 sequence is CASSIRQGRRNQPQHF. As DNA, the CDR3 is TGTGCCAGTAGTATTCGGCAGGGACGGAGAAATCAGCCCCAGCATTTT.

The chain recombines TRBV7-9 with TRBJ2-1; TRBD2 aligns across 12 bases. The CDR3 is made up of 17 amino acids. The germline V gene has CDR1 SEHNR and CDR2 FQNEAQ (reference sequence). V trimming: 1 base; J trimming: 6 bases; junction bases outside the gene matches: 7. CDR3 bases: TGTGCCAGCAGCTTAGGGACTAGCGGGATTACGGGCAATGAGCAGTTCTTC. This gives the protein CASSLGTSGITGNEQFF.

Here the CDR3 reads CASSVGPWGGYTEAFF. CDR3 coding DNA: TGTGCCAGCAGCGTAGGGCCCTGGGGAGGGTACACTGAAGCTTTCTTT. The chain combines TRBV9 with TRBJ1-1; D uncertain. Deletions cut 0 bases from V and 3 bases from J, with 15 bases between. From germline, CDR1 is SGDLS and CDR2 YYNGEE. The CDR3 consists of 16 residues.

This clone was seen a few times. J is TRBJ2-1 and V is TRBV5-1; D possibly corresponds to TRBD1 (6 bases). This CDR3 comprises 17 residues. V was shortened by 2 bases and J by 4 bases, with 19 bases between the two germline ends. The V gene's germline CDR1 is SGHRS and CDR2 YFSETQ. The DNA for the CDR3 is TGCGCCAGCAGCTTACGATCCGCCGGTCAGGGGTACAATGAGCAGTTCTTC. It specifies CASSLRSAGQGYNEQFF.